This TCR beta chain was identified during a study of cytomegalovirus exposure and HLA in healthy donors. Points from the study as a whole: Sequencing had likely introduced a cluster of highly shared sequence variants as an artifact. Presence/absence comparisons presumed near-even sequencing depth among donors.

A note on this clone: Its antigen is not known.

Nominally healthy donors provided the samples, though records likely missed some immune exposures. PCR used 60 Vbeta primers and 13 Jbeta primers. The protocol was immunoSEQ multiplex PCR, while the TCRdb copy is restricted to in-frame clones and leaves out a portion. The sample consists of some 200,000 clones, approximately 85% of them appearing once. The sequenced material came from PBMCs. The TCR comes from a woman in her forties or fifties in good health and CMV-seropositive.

The CDR3, as DNA: TGTGCCAGTAGTATAGGACTGGGACAGCCCCCCTACGAGCAGTACTTC. Its protein product is CASSIGLGQPPYEQYF. This chain links TRBV19 with TRBJ2-7; 7 bases line up with TRBD1. Germline CDR1 is LNHDA and CDR2 is SQIVND (reference sequence). The junction had 8 bases not matched to a gene; V was cut back by 1 base and J by 2 bases. The CDR3 extends over 16 amino acids. Together with reference TRBV19 and TRBJ2-7, the CDR3 gives the full variable domain: DGGITQSPKYLFRKEGQNVTLSCEQNLNHDAMYWYRQDPGQGLRLIYYSQIVNDFQKGDIAEGYSVSREKKESFPLTVTSAQKNPTAFYLCASSIGLGQPPYEQYFGPGTRLTVT.